Given below is one T cell receptor beta chain in context. The antigen is undetermined. The data were taken from a study of radiotherapy plus CTLA-4 blockade in lung cancer. At the level of the study: With less than 40% of patients having disease control, objective responses were seen in under 20%. Regarding the study as a whole: Expansion in blood of tumor-derived TCR clones was seen after radiotherapy plus ipilimumab.

Ipilimumab CTLA-4 blockade and focal radiation were given to patients with chemo-refractory metastatic non-small-cell lung cancer. Only in-frame clones appear in the TCRdb table, and some are missing; sequencing was by immunoSEQ multiplex PCR. The table has some 87,000 clones, about four fifths seen once; the top ten hold about 14%. Sequenced here: peripheral blood, sampled from a patient treated with radiotherapy plus ipilimumab. The TCR was taken from a human donor with non-small cell lung cancer that progressed on radiotherapy plus ipilimumab.

CDR3 in DNA: TGTGCCAGCAGCTTGGCTAGAGGGGGTCAGGGTCAGTACTTC. Translating gives CASSLARGGQGQYF. This chain connects TRBV5-4 to TRBJ2-4, with D tentatively TRBD1 (6 bases). CDR3 length: 14 residues. V lost 0 bases and J lost 12, with 16 bases in between. Germline V CDR1 and CDR2: SGHNT, YYREEE (reference sequence).